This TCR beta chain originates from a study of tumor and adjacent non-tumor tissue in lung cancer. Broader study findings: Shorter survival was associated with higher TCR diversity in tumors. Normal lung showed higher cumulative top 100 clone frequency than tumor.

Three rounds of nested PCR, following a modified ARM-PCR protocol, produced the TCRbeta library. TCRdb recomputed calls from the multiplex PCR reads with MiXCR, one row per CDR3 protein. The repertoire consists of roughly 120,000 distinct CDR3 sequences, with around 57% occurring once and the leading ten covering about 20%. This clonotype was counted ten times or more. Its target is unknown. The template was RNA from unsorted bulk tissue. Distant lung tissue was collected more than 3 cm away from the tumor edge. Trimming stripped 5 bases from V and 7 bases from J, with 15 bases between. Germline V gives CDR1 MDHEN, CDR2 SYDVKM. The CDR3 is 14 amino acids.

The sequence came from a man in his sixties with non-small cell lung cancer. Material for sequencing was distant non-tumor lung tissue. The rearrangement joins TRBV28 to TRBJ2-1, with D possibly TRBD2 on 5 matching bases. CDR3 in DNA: TGTGCCAGCAGTCCATTGGGGAGCGGAAATGAGCAGTTCTTC. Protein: CASSPLGSGNEQFF.